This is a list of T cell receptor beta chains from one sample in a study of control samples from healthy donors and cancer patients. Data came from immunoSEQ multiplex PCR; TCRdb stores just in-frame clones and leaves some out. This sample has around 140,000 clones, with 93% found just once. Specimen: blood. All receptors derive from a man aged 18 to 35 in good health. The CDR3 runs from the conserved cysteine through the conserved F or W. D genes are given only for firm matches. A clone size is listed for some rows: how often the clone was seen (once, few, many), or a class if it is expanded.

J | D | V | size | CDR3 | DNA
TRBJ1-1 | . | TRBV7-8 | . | CASSLAFIPGNRDRIMNTEAFF | TGTGCCAGCAGCTTAGCGTTCATCCCGGGTAACCGGGACCGCATCATGAACACTGAAGCTTTCTTT
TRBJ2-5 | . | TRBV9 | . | CASSVVGRPQETQYF | TGTGCCAGCAGCGTAGTCGGGCGGCCTCAAGAGACCCAGTACTTC
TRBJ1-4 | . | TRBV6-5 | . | CASSSLWARNEKLFF | TGTGCCAGCAGTTCCTTATGGGCCAGGAATGAAAAACTGTTTTTT
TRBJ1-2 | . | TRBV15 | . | CATSRELGTYNGYTF | TGTGCCACCAGCAGAGAACTAGGGACCTACAATGGCTACACCTTC
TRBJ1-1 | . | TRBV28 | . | CASSLSGMNTEAFF | TGTGCCAGCAGTTTATCAGGCATGAACACTGAAGCTTTCTTT
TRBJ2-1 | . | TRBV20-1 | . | CSASHAGISRNEQFF | TGCAGTGCTAGTCATGCCGGAATTAGTCGCAATGAGCAGTTCTTC
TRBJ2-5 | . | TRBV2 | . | CASSENGLREETQYF | TGTGCCAGCAGTGAAAACGGTTTAAGGGAAGAGACCCAGTACTTC
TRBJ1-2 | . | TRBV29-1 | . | CSVEVEDRYGYTF | TGCAGCGTTGAAGTCGAGGACCGCTATGGCTACACCTTC
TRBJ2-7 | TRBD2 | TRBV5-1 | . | CASARGGGRDEQYF | TGCGCCAGCGCTCGAGGCGGGGGGCGGGACGAGCAGTACTTC
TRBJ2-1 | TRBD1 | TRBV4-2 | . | CASSQQPGTDQFF | TGTGCCAGCAGCCAACAACCCGGGACAGATCAGTTCTTC
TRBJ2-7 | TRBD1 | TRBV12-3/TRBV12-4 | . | CATRGQGSYEQYF | TGTGCCACCAGGGGACAGGGGAGCTACGAGCAGTACTTC
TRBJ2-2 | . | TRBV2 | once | CASRTPSNTGELFF | TGTGCCAGCAGAACTCCCTCGAACACCGGGGAGCTGTTTTTT
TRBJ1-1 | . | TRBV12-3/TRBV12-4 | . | CASSLAVNTEAFF | TGTGCCAGCAGTTTAGCAGTGAACACTGAAGCTTTCTTT
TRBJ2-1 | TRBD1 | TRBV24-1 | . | CATRASRDSSYNEQFF | TGTGCCACCAGGGCCTCCCGGGACAGCTCCTACAATGAGCAGTTCTTC
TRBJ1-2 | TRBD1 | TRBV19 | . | CASSLPFSAGGTGYTF | TGTGCCAGTAGTCTCCCGTTTTCCGCAGGGGGCACTGGCTACACCTTC
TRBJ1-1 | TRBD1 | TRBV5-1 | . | CASSLITGDNTEAFF | TGCGCCAGCAGCTTAATAACAGGGGATAACACTGAAGCTTTCTTT
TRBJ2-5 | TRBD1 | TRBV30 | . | CAWSRGTGIQETQYF | TGTGCCTGGAGCCGCGGGACAGGGATCCAAGAGACCCAGTACTTC
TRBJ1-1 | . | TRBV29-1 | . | CSVGGGNTEAFF | TGCAGCGTTGGAGGGGGGAACACTGAAGCTTTCTTT
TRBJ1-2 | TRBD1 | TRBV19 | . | CASSRDRVADGYTF | TGTGCCAGTAGTCGGGACAGGGTGGCTGATGGCTACACCTTC
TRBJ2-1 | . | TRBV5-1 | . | CASSLGLHAEQFF | TGCGCCAGCAGCTTGGGTCTGCATGCTGAGCAGTTCTTC
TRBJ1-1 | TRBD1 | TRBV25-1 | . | CASSESVRGAEAFF | TGTGCCAGCAGTGAATCGGTCAGGGGGGCTGAAGCTTTCTTT
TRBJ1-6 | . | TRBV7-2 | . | CASSLFAGMNSPLHF | TGTGCCAGCAGCTTATTTGCGGGGATGAATTCACCCCTCCACTTT
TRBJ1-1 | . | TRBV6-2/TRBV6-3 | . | CASSYVNTEAFF | TGTGCCAGCAGTTATGTGAACACTGAAGCTTTCTTT
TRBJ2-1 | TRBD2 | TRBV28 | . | CASSLLAGGPRFF | TGTGCCAGCAGTTTACTAGCGGGAGGGCCACGGTTCTTC
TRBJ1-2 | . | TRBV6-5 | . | CASRTGDYGYTF | TGTGCCAGCAGAACCGGGGACTATGGCTACACCTTC
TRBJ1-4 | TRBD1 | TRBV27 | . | CASSTGQAGEKLFF | TGTGCCAGCAGTACGGGACAGGCGGGGGAAAAACTGTTTTTT
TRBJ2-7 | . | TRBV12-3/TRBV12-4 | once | CASSPSTRIEQYF | TGTGCCAGCAGTCCCTCTACGCGAATTGAGCAGTACTTC
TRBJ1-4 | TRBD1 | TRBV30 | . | CACTTGVTEKLFF | TGTGCCTGCACGACAGGGGTAACTGAAAAACTGTTTTTT
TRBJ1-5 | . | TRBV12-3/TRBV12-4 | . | CASSINSNQPQHF | TGTGCCAGCAGCATTAATAGCAATCAGCCCCAGCATTTT
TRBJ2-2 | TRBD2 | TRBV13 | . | CASSLPGGDTGELFF | TGTGCCAGCAGCCTACCGGGGGGTGACACCGGGGAGCTGTTTTTT
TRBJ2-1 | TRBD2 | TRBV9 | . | CASSAKLFQTSGVVGEQFF | TGTGCCAGCAGCGCTAAGCTTTTTCAAACTAGCGGGGTAGTAGGTGAGCAGTTCTTC
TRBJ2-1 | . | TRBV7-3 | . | CASPDMGGEQFF | TGTGCCAGCCCTGATATGGGCGGTGAGCAGTTCTTC
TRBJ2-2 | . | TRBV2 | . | CASSEEAQPGELFF | TGTGCCAGCAGTGAGGAGGCCCAACCCGGGGAGCTGTTTTTT
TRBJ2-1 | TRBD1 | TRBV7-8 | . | CASSFSTGLGNEQFF | TGTGCCAGCAGCTTCTCGACAGGGTTGGGGAATGAGCAGTTCTTC
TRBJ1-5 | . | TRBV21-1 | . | CASSKTTQRTTSNQPQHF | TGTGCCAGCAGCAAGACGACACAACGGACCACTAGCAATCAGCCCCAGCATTTT
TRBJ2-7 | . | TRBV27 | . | CASMGYEQYF | TGTGCCAGCATGGGGTACGAGCAGTACTTC
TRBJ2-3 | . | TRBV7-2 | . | CASSPHSGLLNTQYF | TGTGCCAGCAGCCCCCACTCGGGCCTTCTGAATACGCAGTATTTT
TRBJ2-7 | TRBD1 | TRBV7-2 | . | CASSPTGTGAYEQYF | TGTGCCAGCAGCCCCACCGGGACAGGAGCCTACGAGCAGTACTTC
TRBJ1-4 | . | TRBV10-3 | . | CATRVGRDEKLFF | TGTGCCACCCGGGTGGGACGGGATGAAAAACTGTTTTTT
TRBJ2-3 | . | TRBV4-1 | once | CASSQGVVIADTQYF | TGCGCCAGCAGCCAAGGAGTAGTTATAGCGGATACGCAGTATTTT
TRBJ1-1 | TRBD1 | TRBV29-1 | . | CSARDRVTEEAFF | TGCAGCGCCCGGGACAGGGTCACGGAGGAAGCTTTCTTT
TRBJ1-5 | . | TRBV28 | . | CASSLSQGLGSSNQPQHF | TGTGCCAGCAGTTTATCCCAGGGACTAGGGTCAAGCAATCAGCCCCAGCATTTT